Listed here is a single T cell receptor gamma chain. This clone registers as large (0.1 to 1%) within its sample. Its antigen specificity is not known. No base quality information exists; no much larger clone differs at one position. This sample stems from a study of gammadelta T cells in human blood (dated by TCRdb to 2018 to 2020). The protocol used for the library was RT-PCR. The sample was run on an Illumina MiSeq. Clonotypes were called again by TCRdb from the public reads via CATT, and duplicate nucleotide sequences were then merged into one entry. The sample yields some 250 gamma-chain clones; 8.5% to 12% were counted once. The leading ten clones occupy approximately 22% of the sample. The full study reports these points: In the study, polyclonal expansion of innate gamma-delta T cells immediately after birth was reported to appear to be driven by microbial exposure.

The CDR3 contains 12 residues, cysteine and phenylalanine counted. The only DNA kept is the CDR3, 36 bases in frame from the first base. Via the germline V gene, CDR1 is EGSTGY and CDR2 YDSYTSSV. Germline trimming amounts to 4 bases on V and 7 bases on J, with 7 as the count of junction bases outside the gene matches. This receptor chain uses TRGV4 and TRGJ1 or TRGJ2. The sequencing sample was made of non-Vgamma9Vdelta2 gamma-delta T cells from infant blood. This receptor was identified in a human donor. CDR3 region: CATWEDWYKKLF. The nucleotides read TGTGCCACCTGGGAGGACTGGTATAAGAAACTCTTT.